This T cell receptor (beta chain) was sequenced for a study of CD8 T cells in Susac syndrome. Notes on the study in general: CD4+ T cell repertoires in Susac syndrome lacked clonal expansion.

About this clonotype: Its antigen is not known.

CD8+ and CD4+ T cells from blood underwent TCR beta sequencing, which was carried out in a high-throughput format. It was negative isolation that provided the CD8+ and CD4+ T cells, whereas TEMRA cells were enriched by FACS. Deletions cut 3 bases from V and 0 bases from J, with 15 bases between. The CDR3 runs 18 residues. Germline lookup yields CDR1 MNHEY and CDR2 SMNVEV (reference sequence). The authors reverse transcribed roughly 0.5 to 1 ug RNA with random hexamers. The immunoSEQ assay covered 54 Vbeta and 13 Jbeta segments for CDR3. From the immunoSEQ multiplex PCR reads, TCRdb called clonotypes with MiXCR, one entry per CDR3 protein. The sample lists roughly 220,000 distinct CDR3 sequences, about 94% occurring once.

This receptor was taken from a human donor with Susac syndrome. The sequencing sample was made of CD4+ T cells from PBMCs. The chain uses TRBV27 and TRBJ1-6; D remains unclear. This chain's CDR3 is CASSLYVASSSYNSPLHF. CDR3 DNA: TGTGCCAGCAGTTTGTATGTGGCGTCGAGCTCCTATAATTCACCCCTCCACTTT.